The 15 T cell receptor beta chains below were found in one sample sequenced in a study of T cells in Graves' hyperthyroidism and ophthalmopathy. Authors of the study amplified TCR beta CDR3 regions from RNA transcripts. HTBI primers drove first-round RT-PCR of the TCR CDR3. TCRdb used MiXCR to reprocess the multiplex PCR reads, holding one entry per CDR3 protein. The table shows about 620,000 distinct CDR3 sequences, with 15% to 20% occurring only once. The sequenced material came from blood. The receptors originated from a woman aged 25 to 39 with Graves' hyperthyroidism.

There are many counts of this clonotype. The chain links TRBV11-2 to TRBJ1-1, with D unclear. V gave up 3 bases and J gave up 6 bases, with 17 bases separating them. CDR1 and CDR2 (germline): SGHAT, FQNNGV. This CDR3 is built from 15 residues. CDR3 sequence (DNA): TGTGCCAGCAGCTTTGATTTCTCCATGGGGTCTGAAGCTTTCTTT. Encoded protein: CASSFDFSMGSEAFF.

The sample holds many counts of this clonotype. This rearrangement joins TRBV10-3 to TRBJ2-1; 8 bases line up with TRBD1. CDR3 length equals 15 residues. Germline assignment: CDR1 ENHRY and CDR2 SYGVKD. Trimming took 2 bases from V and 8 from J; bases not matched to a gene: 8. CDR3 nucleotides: TGTGCCATCAGTGAGACTGGACAGGGCTTGGATGAGCAGTTCTTC. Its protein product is CAISETGQGLDEQFF.

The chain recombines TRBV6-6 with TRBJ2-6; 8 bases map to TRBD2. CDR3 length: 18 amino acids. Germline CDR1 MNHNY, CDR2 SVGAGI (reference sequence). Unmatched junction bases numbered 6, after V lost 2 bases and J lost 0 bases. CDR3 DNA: TGTGCCAGCAGTTACGAACCGGGGGGGGACTCTGGGGCCAACGTCCTGACTTTC. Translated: CASSYEPGGDSGANVLTF.

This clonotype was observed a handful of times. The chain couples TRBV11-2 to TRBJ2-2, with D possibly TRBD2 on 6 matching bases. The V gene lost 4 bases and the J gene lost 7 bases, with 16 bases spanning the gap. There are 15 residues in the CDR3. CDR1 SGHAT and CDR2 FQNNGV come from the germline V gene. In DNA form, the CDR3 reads TGTGCCAGCAGCTCCCAGCGGGTGGTTAACGGGGAGCTGTTTTTT. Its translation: CASSSQRVVNGELFF.

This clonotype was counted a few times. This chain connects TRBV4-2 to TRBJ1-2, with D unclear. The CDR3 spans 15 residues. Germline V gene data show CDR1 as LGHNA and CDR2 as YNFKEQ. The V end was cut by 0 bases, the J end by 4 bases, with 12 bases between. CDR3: CASSQELSPSYGYTF. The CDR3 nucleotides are TGTGCCAGCAGCCAAGAACTCTCTCCGAGCTATGGCTACACCTTC.

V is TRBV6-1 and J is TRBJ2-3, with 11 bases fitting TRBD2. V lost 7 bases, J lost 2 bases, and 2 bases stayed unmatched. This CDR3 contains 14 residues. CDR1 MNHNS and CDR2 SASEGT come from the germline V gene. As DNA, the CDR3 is TGTGCCAGCATGACTAGCGGGGACACAGATACGCAGTATTTT. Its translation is CASMTSGDTDTQYF.

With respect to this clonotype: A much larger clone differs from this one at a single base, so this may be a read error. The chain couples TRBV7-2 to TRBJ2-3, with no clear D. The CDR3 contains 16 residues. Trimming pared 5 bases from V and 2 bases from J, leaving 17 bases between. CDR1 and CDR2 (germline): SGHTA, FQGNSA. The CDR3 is CASSPLGLTNTDTQYF. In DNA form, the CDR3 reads TGTGCCAGCAGCCCTTTAGGCCTAACAAACACAGATACGCAGTATTTT. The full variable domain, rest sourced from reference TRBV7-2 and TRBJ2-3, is GAGVSQSPSNKVTEKGKDVELRCDPISGHTALYWYRQSLGQGLEFLIYFQGNSAPDKSGLPSDRFSAERTGGSVSTLTIQRTQQEDSAVYLCASSPLGLTNTDTQYFGPGTRLTVL.

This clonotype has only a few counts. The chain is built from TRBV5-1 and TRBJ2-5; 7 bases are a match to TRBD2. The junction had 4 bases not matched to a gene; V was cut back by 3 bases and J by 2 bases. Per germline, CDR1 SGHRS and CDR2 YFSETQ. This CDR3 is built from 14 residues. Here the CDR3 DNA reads TGCGCCAGCAGCTGGGGGGGACTACAAGAGACCCAGTACTTC. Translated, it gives CASSWGGLQETQYF.

CDR3 sequence reads: CASGGQRQYEQYF. Here the CDR3 DNA reads TGTGCCAGCGGGGGACAGAGACAATACGAGCAGTACTTC. The rearrangement links TRBV7-9 to TRBJ2-7, with 7 bases identical to TRBD1. The length of the CDR3 is 13 residues. The germline CDR1 and CDR2 sequences are SEHNR and FQNEAQ (reference sequence). J gave up 4 bases and V 8 bases, and 8 bases lay outside the gene matches.

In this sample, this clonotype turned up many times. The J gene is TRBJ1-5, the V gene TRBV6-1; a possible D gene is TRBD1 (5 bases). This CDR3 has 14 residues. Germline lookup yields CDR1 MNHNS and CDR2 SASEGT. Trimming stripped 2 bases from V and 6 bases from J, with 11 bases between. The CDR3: CASSEFGAGQPQHF. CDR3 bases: TGTGCCAGCAGTGAATTTGGGGCCGGTCAGCCCCAGCATTTT.

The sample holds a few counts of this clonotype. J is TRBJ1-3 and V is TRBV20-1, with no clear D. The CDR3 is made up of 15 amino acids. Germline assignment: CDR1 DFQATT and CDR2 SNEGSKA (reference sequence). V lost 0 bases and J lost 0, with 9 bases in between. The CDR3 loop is CSARDPRTSGNTIYF. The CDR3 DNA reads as TGCAGTGCTAGAGATCCGCGTACCTCTGGAAACACCATATATTTT.

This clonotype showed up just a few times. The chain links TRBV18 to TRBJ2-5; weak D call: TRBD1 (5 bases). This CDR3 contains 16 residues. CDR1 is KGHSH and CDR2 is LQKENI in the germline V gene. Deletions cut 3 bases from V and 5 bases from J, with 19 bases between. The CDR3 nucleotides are TGTGCCAGCTCACCCATGATGGGTCAGGGTTCCGAGACCCAGTACTTC. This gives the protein CASSPMMGQGSETQYF.

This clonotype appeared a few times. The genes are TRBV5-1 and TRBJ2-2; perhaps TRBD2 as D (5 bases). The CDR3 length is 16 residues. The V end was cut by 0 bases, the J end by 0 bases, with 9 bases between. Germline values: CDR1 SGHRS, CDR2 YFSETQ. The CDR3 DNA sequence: TGCGCCAGCAGCTTGGTGGCGGGCGCGAACACCGGGGAGCTGTTTTTT. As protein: CASSLVAGANTGELFF.

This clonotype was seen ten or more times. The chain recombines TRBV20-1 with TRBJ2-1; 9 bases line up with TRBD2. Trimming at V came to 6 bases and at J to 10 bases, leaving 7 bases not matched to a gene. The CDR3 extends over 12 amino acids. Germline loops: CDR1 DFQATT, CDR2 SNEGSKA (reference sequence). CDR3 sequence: CSAARREGEQFF. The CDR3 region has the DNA TGCAGTGCCGCGCGGCGGGAGGGCGAGCAGTTCTTC.

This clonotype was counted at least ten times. This CDR3 reads CASSYGQGEETQYF. The CDR3 coding sequence is TGTGCCAGCAGCTATGGACAGGGCGAAGAGACCCAGTACTTC. The chain carries TRBV6-1 and TRBJ2-5; TRBD1 agrees at 8 bases. In germline, CDR1 is MNHNS, CDR2 SASEGT. V shed 6 bases and J 3 bases; nucleotides not matched to a gene: 6. The CDR3 loop spans 14 amino acids.